This entry describes one T cell receptor (beta chain). Antigen unknown. CDR1 MDHEN and CDR2 SYDVKM come from the germline V gene. V lost 6 bases, J lost 10 bases, and 15 bases lay in between. This CDR3 contains 13 residues. The assay was immunoSEQ multiplex PCR, and TCRdb's table has in-frame clones only and misses some. The table has 160,000 or so clones, 91% seen once; the top ten hold approximately 2%. The entry originates in a study of T cell responses to AZD1222 COVID-19 vaccine. Broader study findings: Reportedly, nearly half of unique spike TCRs recognized epitopes outside B.1.351/B.1.1.7 mutations.

The sample here was peripheral blood, taken on day 0 of AZD1222 vaccination. The sequence was obtained from an adult in good health. The chain joins TRBV28 to TRBJ1-4, with a possible D match to TRBD1 (5 bases). CDR3 region: CASRGNLRGKLFF. DNA for the CDR3: TGTGCCAGCAGGGGGAATCTTAGGGGAAAACTGTTTTTT.